The 30 T cell receptor beta chains below come from one sample, sequenced in a study of OX40 agonist ivuxolimab in advanced cancers. Using immunoSEQ multiplex PCR, the repertoire was profiled, and TCRdb retains in-frame clones only, with some absent. The sample contains some 50,000 clones, 86% of which appear only once. The sample in question was CD4+ or CD8+ T cells sorted from blood, obtained in a trial of the OX40 agonist ivuxolimab. All receptors come from an adult with an advanced solid tumor such as melanoma, head and neck, liver or kidney cancer.

This sequence joins TRBV4-1 and TRBJ2-7; 11 bases fit TRBD2. CDR1 and CDR2 from the germline V gene are MGHRA and YSYEKL. The CDR3 consists of 15 residues. The ends lost 2 bases at V and 3 bases at J; junction bases unmatched: 3. The CDR3 loop is CASSQPTSGVYEQYF. The CDR3 DNA is TGCGCCAGCAGCCAACCGACTAGCGGGGTCTACGAGCAGTACTTC.

The gene calls are TRBV13 and TRBJ2-1; 11 nucleotides line up with TRBD1. Trimming at V came to 3 bases and at J to 5 bases, leaving 3 bases not matched to a gene. From germline, CDR1 is PRHDT and CDR2 FYEKMQ (reference sequence). The CDR3 sequence is 15 residues long. In DNA, the CDR3 is TGTGCCAGCAGCTTGAGGGGACAGGGGGACAATGAGCAGTTCTTC. As protein: CASSLRGQGDNEQFF.

The chain couples TRBV28 to TRBJ1-3; the D gene is possibly TRBD1 (5 bases). V gave up 1 base and J gave up 2 bases, with 6 bases separating them. Germline CDR1 MDHEN, CDR2 SYDVKM. The CDR3 covers 14 residues. In DNA, the CDR3 is TGTGCCAGCAGTTTATCAGGGACTGGAAACACCATATATTTT. This sequence encodes CASSLSGTGNTIYF.

In its sample, this clone was seen a few times. This sequence joins TRBV4-1 and TRBJ2-5; no clear D gene. The germline V gene has CDR1 MGHRA and CDR2 YSYEKL. The CDR3 contains 14 residues. Trimming stripped 0 bases from V and 5 bases from J, with 10 bases between. Written as DNA, the CDR3 is TGCGCCAGCAGCCAAGAACCCGGGCGGGAGACCCAGTACTTC. Its protein product is CASSQEPGRETQYF.

The V gene is TRBV20-1, the J gene TRBJ2-7, with D perhaps TRBD1 (5 bases). Trimming left V 6 bases short and J 7 bases short, with 10 bases between. Germline V gene lookup returns CDR1 DFQATT and CDR2 SNEGSKA (reference sequence). This CDR3 comprises 10 residues. The CDR3 here is CSAQDMEQYF. CDR3 coding DNA: TGCAGTGCCCAGGACATGGAGCAGTACTTC.

This chain connects TRBV27 to TRBJ2-1; D gene uncertain. The V gene's germline CDR1 is MNHEY and CDR2 SMNVEV (reference sequence). This CDR3 has 14 residues. Trimming cost V 3 bases and J 2 bases, with 8 bases left between them. CDR3 DNA: TGTGCCAGCAGTTTTCTGGATACCTACAATGAGCAGTTCTTC. Protein product: CASSFLDTYNEQFF.

This chain uses TRBV19 with TRBJ1-5, with D possibly being TRBD1 (6 bases). Germline V gives CDR1 LNHDA, CDR2 SQIVND (reference sequence). The CDR3 length is 19 residues. Deletions cut 6 bases from V and 1 base from J, with 25 bases between. Here the CDR3 reads CASSSPPFMAGESNQPQHF. CDR3 bases: TGTGCCAGTAGCTCCCCCCCCTTTATGGCAGGGGAAAGCAATCAGCCCCAGCATTTT.

This clone was seen a few times. Other DNA sequences in this sample translate to the same CDR3. This chain joins TRBV27 and TRBJ2-7; D gene unclear. V was cut by 0 bases and J by 3 bases, with 9 bases left in between. Germline loops: CDR1 MNHEY, CDR2 SMNVEV (reference sequence). The CDR3 covers 14 residues. DNA for the CDR3: TGTGCCAGCAGTTTATCGACGGCTAGCTACGAGCAGTACTTC. Residues: CASSLSTASYEQYF.

The chain carries TRBV5-1 and TRBJ2-3; a weak D match, TRBD2 (6 bases). The V and J ends lost 0 bases and 1 base respectively, with 12 bases between them. This CDR3 has 16 amino acids. The V gene's germline CDR1 is SGHRS and CDR2 YFSETQ. This CDR3 is CASSLGGTVGTDTQYF. The CDR3 DNA reads as TGCGCCAGCAGCTTGGGAGGGACTGTCGGCACAGATACGCAGTATTTT.

V is TRBV6-5 and J is TRBJ2-3, with no clear D. Trimming took 0 bases from V and 10 from J, leaving 5 bases between them. The length of the CDR3 is 11 residues. Looked up from germline, CDR1 is MNHEY and CDR2 is SVGAGI. The CDR3 region is CASSYSRSQYF. The CDR3 DNA reads as TGTGCCAGCAGTTACTCTAGATCGCAGTATTTT.

The rearrangement links TRBV28 to TRBJ1-4; D remains unclear. The V gene's germline CDR1 is MDHEN and CDR2 SYDVKM. The CDR3 loop spans 13 amino acids. Trimming stripped 4 bases from V and 8 bases from J, with 11 bases between. CDR3 nucleotide sequence: TGTGCCAGCAGTTCTGGGGATAGGGAAAAACTGTTTTTT. This sequence encodes CASSSGDREKLFF.

Here the CDR3 DNA reads TGTGCCAGCAGCTCAGGACTAGCGGCTAGCACAGATACGCAGTATTTT. Translating it yields CASSSGLAASTDTQYF. The chain employs TRBV7-9 and TRBJ2-3; 10 positions agree with TRBD2. Germline V gene sequence: CDR1 SEHNR, CDR2 FQNEAQ (reference sequence). J gave up 0 bases and V 4 bases, and 4 bases lay outside the gene matches. The CDR3 spans 16 residues.

This chain joins TRBV7-3 and TRBJ2-2, with D hard to call. Germline V gene data show CDR1 as SGHTA and CDR2 as FQGTGA. This CDR3 is 13 amino acids long. Trimming left V 6 bases short and J 3 bases short, with 8 bases between. The CDR3 DNA reads TGTGCCAGCAGAAGCAGAGACACCGGGGAGCTGTTTTTT. It encodes CASRSRDTGELFF.

This rearrangement joins TRBV4-1 to TRBJ2-7; TRBD2 is a possible D gene (7 bases). The germline V gene has CDR1 MGHRA and CDR2 YSYEKL. The length of the CDR3 is 17 residues. Trimming left V 1 base short and J 0 bases short, with 16 bases between. The CDR3 region has the DNA TGCGCCAGCAGCCAAGCGGAACCGGGGGGCAGCTCCTACGAGCAGTACTTC. It is translated as CASSQAEPGGSSYEQYF.

J is TRBJ2-7 and V is TRBV5-4, with 10 bases lining up with TRBD1. CDR3 size: 14 residues. V dropped 1 base and J dropped 3; count of bases not matched to a gene: 1. Germline lookup yields CDR1 SGHNT and CDR2 YYREEE (reference sequence). CDR3 nucleotide sequence: TGTGCCAGCAGCTTGTGGACAGGGGGCTACGAGCAGTACTTC. This codes for CASSLWTGGYEQYF.

This sequence joins TRBV5-1 and TRBJ2-1; D not certain. Trimming took 6 bases from V and 7 from J, leaving 14 bases between them. The germline V gene has CDR1 SGHRS and CDR2 YFSETQ. This CDR3 is built from 13 residues. This CDR3 reads CASTRGGVNEQFF. In DNA form, the CDR3 reads TGCGCCAGCACCCGCGGTGGAGTGAATGAGCAGTTCTTC.

This clone appeared a few times. The chain joins TRBV5-1 to TRBJ2-7, with TRBD1 identical over 9 bases. This CDR3 contains 17 residues. CDR1 is SGHRS, CDR2 YFSETQ, per germline. V lost 2 bases and J lost 2; bases outside the gene matches: 11. CDR3 nucleotides: TGCGCCAGCAGCTTCGACCCGAGGACAGGGGTACCCTACGAGCAGTACTTC. Encoded protein: CASSFDPRTGVPYEQYF.

The V gene is TRBV19, the J gene TRBJ2-2; D gene ambiguous. This CDR3 region has 13 residues. Trimming removed 3 bases at V and 6 bases at J, with 8 bases between. CDR1 is LNHDA and CDR2 is SQIVND in the germline V gene (reference sequence). Written as DNA, the CDR3 is TGTGCCAGTAGTATCGGACCCGCCGGGGAGCTGTTTTTT. Protein sequence: CASSIGPAGELFF.

The chain recombines TRBV5-1 with TRBJ2-5; 10 nucleotides line up with TRBD1. This CDR3 contains 17 residues. V dropped 6 bases and J dropped 1; count of bases not matched to a gene: 12. In germline, CDR1 is SGHRS, CDR2 YFSETQ. The CDR3 nucleotides are TGCGCCAGCAACCCCCGCGGGACAGGGGAATTCCAAGAGACCCAGTACTTC. It yields the protein CASNPRGTGEFQETQYF.

This chain connects TRBV28 to TRBJ2-7; D gene ambiguous. The V end lost 7 bases, the J end lost 2 bases, and 15 bases lay between the germline ends. This CDR3 contains 14 residues. CDR1 is MDHEN, CDR2 SYDVKM, per germline. Here the CDR3 DNA reads TGTGCCAGCACTGACCCGGGCCCTCCCTACGAGCAGTACTTC. Translating it yields CASTDPGPPYEQYF. The complete variable domain, with remaining parts taken from reference TRBV28 and TRBJ2-7, reads DVKVTQSSRYLVKRTGEKVFLECVQDMDHENMFWYRQDPGLGLRLIYFSYDVKMKEKGDIPEGYSVSREKKERFSLILESASTNQTSMYLCASTDPGPPYEQYFGPGTRLTVT.

V usage is TRBV28 and J usage is TRBJ2-1, with D perhaps TRBD2 (5 bases). Trimming left V 3 bases short and J 4 bases short, with 19 bases between. The germline CDR1 and CDR2 sequences are MDHEN and SYDVKM. This CDR3 region has 17 residues. CDR3 region: CASSFGRVSRRYNEQFF. CDR3 nucleotide sequence: TGTGCCAGCAGTTTTGGTAGGGTGTCTAGGAGGTACAATGAGCAGTTCTTC.

The rearrangement links TRBV19 to TRBJ2-1; 7 bases match TRBD1. CDR3 size: 15 residues. Germline-derived CDR1 and CDR2 are LNHDA and SQIVND (reference sequence). Unmatched junction bases numbered 7, after V lost 3 bases and J lost 5 bases. The CDR3 sequence is CASSMGDSENNEQFF. CDR3 nucleotide sequence: TGTGCCAGTAGTATGGGGGACAGTGAAAACAATGAGCAGTTCTTC.

The chain is built from TRBV10-1 and TRBJ2-2; D call uncertain. The CDR3 loop spans 13 amino acids. The germline V and J ends were trimmed by 4 bases and 7 bases, with 10 bases remaining between them. The germline CDR1 and CDR2 sequences are WNHNN and SYGVQD (reference sequence). CDR3 sequence (DNA): TGCGCCAGCAGTGTCCAGGAAGGCGGGGAGCTGTTTTTT. This encodes CASSVQEGGELFF.

The genes are TRBV10-3 and TRBJ2-7; TRBD2 matches 7 bases. The CDR3 runs to 14 residues. The germline V gene encodes CDR1 ENHRY and CDR2 SYGVKD. Unmatched junction bases numbered 5, after V lost 4 bases and J lost 2 bases. The CDR3 region has the DNA TGTGCCATCAGTGCGACAGCGGGAACCTACGAGCAGTACTTC. It is translated as CAISATAGTYEQYF.

The chain employs TRBV5-1 and TRBJ2-3; D not resolved. The CDR3 spans 12 residues. V dropped 6 bases and J dropped 1 base, with 6 bases sitting between them. Germline assignment: CDR1 SGHRS and CDR2 YFSETQ. The CDR3 protein is CASKEGTDTQYF. CDR3 in DNA: TGCGCCAGCAAGGAAGGCACAGATACGCAGTATTTT.

CDR3 nucleotide sequence: TGTGCCAGTAGACCGCTTTCAACTAATGAAAAACTGTTTTTT. It specifies CASRPLSTNEKLFF. The J gene is TRBJ1-4, the V gene TRBV19; D remains unclear. Per the germline V gene, CDR1 is LNHDA and CDR2 is SQIVND (reference sequence). Deletions cut 6 bases from V and 0 bases from J, with 8 bases between. This CDR3 is 14 amino acids long.

The V gene is TRBV18, the J gene TRBJ2-3; D uncertain. V shed 3 bases and J shed 0 bases, with 10 bases lying between them. Germline V CDR1 and CDR2: KGHSH, LQKENI. This CDR3 is 15 amino acids long. Here the CDR3 reads CASSPGVGSTDTQYF. DNA of the CDR3: TGTGCCAGCTCACCTGGAGTGGGGAGCACAGATACGCAGTATTTT.

This chain joins TRBV19 and TRBJ1-1; D remains ambiguous. V lost 4 bases and J lost 1, with 22 bases in between. CDR1 LNHDA and CDR2 SQIVND come from the germline V gene (reference sequence). The CDR3 contains 18 residues. The CDR3 spells CASSSLFGGLNWNTEAFF. The CDR3 DNA sequence: TGTGCCAGTAGTAGTCTCTTCGGCGGCCTTAACTGGAACACTGAAGCTTTCTTT. Supplemented by reference TRBV19 and TRBJ1-1, the full variable domain reads DGGITQSPKYLFRKEGQNVTLSCEQNLNHDAMYWYRQDPGQGLRLIYYSQIVNDFQKGDIAEGYSVSREKKESFPLTVTSAQKNPTAFYLCASSSLFGGLNWNTEAFFGQGTRLTVV.

This clone was seen only once. V is TRBV19 and J is TRBJ1-5; 8 bases fit TRBD1. The V and J ends lost 4 bases and 4 bases, in that order; junction bases with no gene match: 3. The CDR3 runs to 14 residues. CDR1 LNHDA and CDR2 SQIVND come from the germline V gene (reference sequence). The CDR3 DNA is TGTGCCAGTAGTACGGACAGGGCGAATCAGCCCCAGCATTTT. Encoded protein: CASSTDRANQPQHF.

This clone has a single count. The rearrangement joins TRBV11-2 to TRBJ2-5, with D possibly matching TRBD1 (6 bases). Deletions cut 9 bases from V and 7 bases from J, with 21 bases between. Germline V CDR1 and CDR2: SGHAT, FQNNGV. The CDR3 extends over 14 amino acids. The CDR3 reads CASGRGQGIGTQYF. As DNA, the CDR3 is TGTGCCAGTGGCCGCGGGCAGGGGATAGGGACCCAGTACTTC.